These 23 T cell receptor beta chains originate from one sample sequenced in a study of a mutant IDH1 vaccine in newly diagnosed glioma. Time point meaning: week 11, during vaccination. Vaccine doses each comprised 300 ug of mutant IDH1 20-mer peptide, with topical imiquimod. Generated by immunoSEQ multiplex PCR, the TCRdb table keeps only in-frame clones and is missing some. The data contain tens of thousands of clones, about 70% of them singletons. The antigens these receptors bind are not known. The sequenced sample was peripheral blood mononuclear cells (PBMCs), obtained from a glioma patient whose treatment included an IDH1 peptide vaccine. Every receptor here comes from a man aged 18 to 29 with glioma. Some clones in this sample may be carry-over from other donors' samples.

V is TRBV27 and J is TRBJ2-7; D gene ambiguous. The V gene's germline CDR1 is MNHEY and CDR2 SMNVEV (reference sequence). Trimming cost V 3 bases and J 4 bases, with 10 bases left between them. CDR3 length equals 13 residues. The CDR3 reads CASSFQISYEQYF. The CDR3 coding sequence is TGTGCCAGCAGTTTTCAGATCTCATACGAGCAGTACTTC.

This CDR3 reads CASSFWVGDNSPLHF. CDR3 in DNA: TGTGCCAGCAGCTTTTGGGTTGGGGACAATTCACCCCTCCACTTT. V is TRBV7-9 and J is TRBJ1-6; tentatively, D is TRBD1 (5 bases). V lost 3 bases and J 7 bases, leaving 13 bases between the germline ends. Germline V gene data show CDR1 as SEHNR and CDR2 as FQNEAQ (reference sequence). This CDR3 has 15 residues.

The chain links TRBV7-9 to TRBJ1-1; perhaps TRBD1 as D (5 bases). The ends were cut back, 4 bases at V and 2 bases at J, with 14 bases in the middle. CDR1 and CDR2 from the germline V gene are SEHNR and FQNEAQ (reference sequence). This CDR3 has 15 residues. The CDR3 reads CASSSQGFGNTEAFF. The CDR3 DNA reads as TGTGCCAGCAGCTCGCAGGGATTCGGAAACACTGAAGCTTTCTTT.

The genes are TRBV30 and TRBJ2-1; TRBD2 might be the D (6 bases). The CDR3 consists of 12 residues. The germline CDR1 and CDR2 sequences are GTSNPN and SVGIG (reference sequence). Trimming removed 2 bases at V and 8 bases at J, with 10 bases between. The chain's CDR3 is CAWSTTSHEQFF. The CDR3 DNA is TGTGCCTGGAGTACAACTAGCCATGAGCAGTTCTTC.

The rearrangement uses TRBV5-1 and TRBJ2-5; D is uncertain. Trimming removed 2 bases from V and 3 bases from J, with 8 bases in between. The V gene's germline CDR1 is SGHRS and CDR2 YFSETQ. The CDR3 extends over 13 amino acids. The CDR3 DNA sequence: TGCGCCAGCAGCTTAACTCCGGAAGAGACCCAGTACTTC. Translation gives CASSLTPEETQYF.

This sequence joins TRBV9 and TRBJ1-1; D perhaps matches TRBD1 (5 bases). The ends were cut back, 6 bases at V and 10 bases at J, with 25 bases in the middle. The germline V gene has CDR1 SGDLS and CDR2 YYNGEE. The CDR3 covers 15 residues. The CDR3 sequence: CASTPGSFTGRRAFF. CDR3 coding DNA: TGTGCCAGCACCCCTGGGTCCTTCACGGGACGTAGAGCTTTCTTT.

The chain links TRBV5-1 to TRBJ2-5, with a weak D call TRBD1 (5 bases). CDR1 is SGHRS, CDR2 YFSETQ, per germline. This CDR3 has 14 residues. V was cut by 0 bases and J by 7 bases, with 13 bases left in between. Written as DNA, the CDR3 is TGCGCCAGCAGCTTGGATACGTCCCAGGGGACCCAGTACTTC. This codes for CASSLDTSQGTQYF. Variable domain in full (rest from reference TRBV5-1 and TRBJ2-5): KAGVTQTPRYLIKTRGQQVTLSCSPISGHRSVSWYQQTPGQGLQFLFEYFSETQRNKGNFPGRFSGRQFSNSRSEMNVSTLELGDSALYLCASSLDTSQGTQYFGPGTRLLVL.

V is TRBV7-8 and J is TRBJ1-5; 7 bases agree with TRBD1. Germline trimming cut 5 bases from V and 5 bases from J; bases unmatched to any gene: 6. The CDR3 totals 14 residues. Germline CDR1 and CDR2: SGHVS and FQNEAQ. The CDR3 region has the DNA TGTGCCAGCAGCCCAAGAACAGGGGATCAGCCCCAGCATTTT. This sequence encodes CASSPRTGDQPQHF. Based on the CDR3 plus reference TRBV7-8 and TRBJ1-5, the full variable domain is GAGVSQSPRYKVAKRGQDVALRCDPISGHVSLFWYQQALGQGPEFLTYFQNEAQLDKSGLPSDRFFAERPEGSVSTLKIQRTQQEDSAVYLCASSPRTGDQPQHFGDGTRLSIL.

The V call is TRBV30, the J call TRBJ2-2; D tentatively reads TRBD1 or TRBD2 (6 bases each). V gave up 4 bases and J gave up 4 bases, with 13 bases separating them. CDR3 length: 14 amino acids. Germline V lookup: CDR1 GTSNPN, CDR2 SVGIG (reference sequence). The CDR3 reads CAWTVGGGTGELFF. The CDR3 region has the DNA TGTGCCTGGACTGTAGGAGGGGGCACCGGGGAGCTGTTTTTT. Together with reference TRBV30 and TRBJ2-2, the CDR3 gives the full variable domain: SQTIHQWPATLVQPVGSPLSLECTVEGTSNPNLYWYRQAAGRGLQLLFYSVGIGQISSEVPQNLSASRPQDRQFILSSKKLLLSDSGFYLCAWTVGGGTGELFFGEGSRLTVL.

This clone occurred once. This chain joins TRBV10-3 and TRBJ2-7; either TRBD1 or TRBD2 may fit D (5 bases each). CDR3 size: 12 residues. V gave up 10 bases and J gave up 0 bases, with 10 bases separating them. Germline lookup yields CDR1 ENHRY and CDR2 SYGVKD. Written as DNA, the CDR3 is TGTGCCACTGGGACGGACTCCTACGAGCAGTACTTC. As protein: CATGTDSYEQYF.

The J gene is TRBJ2-1, the V gene TRBV27; 8 bases are shared with TRBD2. The CDR3 is 16 amino acids. CDR1 is MNHEY and CDR2 is SMNVEV in the germline V gene (reference sequence). The V and J ends lost 5 bases and 7 bases, in that order; junction bases with no gene match: 13. For the CDR3, the DNA is TGTGCCAGCAGTCCCACCGGGACTAGATCCCAGAATGAGCAGTTCTTC. It translates to CASSPTGTRSQNEQFF.

This sequence joins TRBV6-1 and TRBJ1-1; 8 bases are a match to TRBD1. V was pared by 4 bases and J by 11 bases, with 15 bases of the junction left unmatched. Germline lookup yields CDR1 MNHNS and CDR2 SASEGT. This CDR3 spans 15 amino acids. The CDR3 region is CASSGGTGPPGTAFF. The DNA of the CDR3 is TGTGCCAGCAGTGGGGGGACAGGCCCGCCCGGAACGGCTTTCTTT.

On this clone itself: The sample carries other DNA sequences with the same CDR3. The chain uses TRBV6-4 and TRBJ1-1; 8 nucleotides line up with TRBD1. CDR1 and CDR2 (germline): MRHNA, SNTAGT. V gave up 3 bases and J gave up 4 bases; unmatched junction bases: 7. The CDR3 spans 15 residues. The CDR3 sequence is CASSDSTGGSTEAFF. CDR3 nucleotides: TGTGCCAGCAGTGATTCTACAGGGGGAAGCACTGAAGCTTTCTTT.

The V and J genes are TRBV29-1 and TRBJ2-2; D unclear. From germline, CDR1 is SQVTM and CDR2 ANQGSEA. The CDR3 contains 14 residues. V gave up 6 bases and J gave up 5 bases, with 16 bases separating them. The CDR3, as DNA: TGCAGCGTCCCCACGGTGGTAGGGACCGGGGAGCTGTTTTTT. The encoded protein is CSVPTVVGTGELFF.

The chain carries TRBV7-2 and TRBJ2-5, with TRBD2 matching over 9 bases. Germline CDR1 SGHTA, CDR2 FQGNSA. With V trimmed by 3 bases and J by 6 bases, 5 bases remained unmatched. The CDR3 has 14 residues. CDR3: CASSFGGGDKTQYF. In DNA form, the CDR3 reads TGTGCCAGCAGCTTCGGCGGGGGGGACAAGACCCAGTACTTC.

This clone was counted between two and nine times. The chain employs TRBV19 and TRBJ1-6, with D unresolved. Germline V gives CDR1 LNHDA, CDR2 SQIVND (reference sequence). V lost 3 bases to trimming and J lost 0 bases, with 9 bases between them. This CDR3 comprises 16 residues. This CDR3 reads CASSIRGSSYNSPLHF. CDR3 DNA sequence: TGTGCCAGTAGTATTCGCGGGAGCTCCTATAATTCACCCCTCCACTTT.

The V call is TRBV19, the J call TRBJ2-6; the D call may be TRBD1 or TRBD2 (5 bases each). The V end lost 3 bases, the J end lost 1 base, and 16 bases lay between the germline ends. The CDR3 is 18 residues long. Germline CDR1 and CDR2: LNHDA and SQIVND (reference sequence). In DNA, the CDR3 is TGTGCCAGTAGTATTCTTGGGACCAGAAGGTCTGGGGCCAACGTCCTGACTTTC. Amino acid sequence: CASSILGTRRSGANVLTF.

This clone has only a few counts. CDR3 region: CASSSGGIHTEAFF. CDR3 DNA: TGCGCCAGCAGTTCAGGGGGCATCCACACTGAAGCTTTCTTT. The chain has TRBV4-3 and TRBJ1-1; 8 nucleotides align to TRBD1. Germline values: CDR1 LGHNA, CDR2 YSLEER. V was clipped by 6 bases and J by 3 bases; unmatched bases: 6. The CDR3 is made up of 14 amino acids.

The chain has TRBV9 and TRBJ2-2, with 7 bases lining up with TRBD1. V shed 4 bases and J 6 bases; nucleotides not matched to a gene: 9. CDR3 size: 15 residues. Germline V gene sequence: CDR1 SGDLS, CDR2 YYNGEE. The CDR3 nucleotides read TGTGCCAGCAGCACCTGGGACAGCCTGGCCGGGGAGCTGTTTTTT. The encoded protein is CASSTWDSLAGELFF.

This clone has a single count. This rearrangement joins TRBV11-2 to TRBJ2-7; maybe TRBD1 (5 bases). The CDR3 is made up of 12 amino acids. V shed 4 bases and J shed 4 bases, with 8 bases lying between them. Germline V CDR1 and CDR2: SGHAT, FQNNGV. CDR3 nucleotide sequence: TGTGCCAGCAGCTCCCAGGGTTACGAGCAGTACTTC. Translation gives CASSSQGYEQYF.

The chain carries TRBV5-4 and TRBJ1-1; D call uncertain. V gave up 7 bases and J gave up 4 bases, with 17 bases separating them. There are 14 residues in the CDR3. Germline V gene lookup returns CDR1 SGHNT and CDR2 YYREEE (reference sequence). DNA for the CDR3: TGTGCCAGCTTCGAAACCGGGTGGGGCACTGAAGCTTTCTTT. Translated: CASFETGWGTEAFF.

This clone was observed a few times. J is TRBJ1-2 and V is TRBV5-1, with 7 positions matching TRBD1. The V gene's germline CDR1 is SGHRS and CDR2 YFSETQ. The CDR3 extends over 12 amino acids. V lost 4 bases and J lost 4; bases outside the gene matches: 1. CDR3 DNA sequence: TGCGCCAGCAGCCCAGGGGGCTATGGCTACACCTTC. Amino acids: CASSPGGYGYTF.

V usage is TRBV4-1 and J usage is TRBJ1-5, with 8 nucleotides matching TRBD1. J gave up 3 bases and V 2 bases, and 9 bases lay outside the gene matches. Germline values: CDR1 MGHRA, CDR2 YSYEKL. The CDR3 sequence is 17 residues long. This CDR3 is CASSQTRTGRINQPQHF. CDR3 nucleotides: TGCGCCAGCAGCCAAACCCGGACAGGGAGGATCAATCAGCCCCAGCATTTT.